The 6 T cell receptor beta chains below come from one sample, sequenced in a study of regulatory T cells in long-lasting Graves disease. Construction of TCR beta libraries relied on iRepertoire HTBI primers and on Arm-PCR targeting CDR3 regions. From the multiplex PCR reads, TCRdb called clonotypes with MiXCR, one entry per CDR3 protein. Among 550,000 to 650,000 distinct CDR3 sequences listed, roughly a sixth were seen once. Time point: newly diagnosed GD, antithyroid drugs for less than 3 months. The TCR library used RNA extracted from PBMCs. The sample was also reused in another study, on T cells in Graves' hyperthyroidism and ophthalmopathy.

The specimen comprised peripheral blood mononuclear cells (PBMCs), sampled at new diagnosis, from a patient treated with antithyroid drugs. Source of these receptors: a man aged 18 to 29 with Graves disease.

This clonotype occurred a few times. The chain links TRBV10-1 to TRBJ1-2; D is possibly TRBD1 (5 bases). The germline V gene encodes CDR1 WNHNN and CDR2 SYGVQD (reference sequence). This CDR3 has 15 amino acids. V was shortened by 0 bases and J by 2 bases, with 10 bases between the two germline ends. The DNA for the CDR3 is TGCGCCAGCAGTGAGTCCAGGGATAGAAACTATGGCTACACCTTC. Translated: CASSESRDRNYGYTF.

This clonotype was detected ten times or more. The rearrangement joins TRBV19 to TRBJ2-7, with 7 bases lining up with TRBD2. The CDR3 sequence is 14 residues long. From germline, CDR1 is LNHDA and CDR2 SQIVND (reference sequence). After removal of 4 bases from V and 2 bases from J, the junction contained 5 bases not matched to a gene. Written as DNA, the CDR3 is TGTGCCAGTAGTACCCTAGCGGATGCCTACGAGCAGTACTTC. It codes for CASSTLADAYEQYF.

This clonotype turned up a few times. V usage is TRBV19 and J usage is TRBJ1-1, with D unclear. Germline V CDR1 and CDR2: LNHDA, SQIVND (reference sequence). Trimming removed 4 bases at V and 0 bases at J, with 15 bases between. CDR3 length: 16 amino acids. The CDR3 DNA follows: TGTGCCAGTAGTACCCTATCCGAGGCTATGAACACTGAAGCTTTCTTT. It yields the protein CASSTLSEAMNTEAFF.

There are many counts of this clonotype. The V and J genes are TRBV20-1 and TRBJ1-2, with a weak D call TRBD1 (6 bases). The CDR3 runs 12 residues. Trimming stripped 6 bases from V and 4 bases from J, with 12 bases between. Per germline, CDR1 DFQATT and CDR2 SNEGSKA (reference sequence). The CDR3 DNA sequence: TGCAGTGCCATAGACAGGTTCTATGGCTACACCTTC. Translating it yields CSAIDRFYGYTF.

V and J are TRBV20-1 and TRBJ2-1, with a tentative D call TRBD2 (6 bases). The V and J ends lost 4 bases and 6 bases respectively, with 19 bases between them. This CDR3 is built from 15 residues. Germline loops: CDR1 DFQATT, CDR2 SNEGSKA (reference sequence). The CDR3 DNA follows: TGCAGTGCTACTTTTAGCGAGGGGCGGGGCAATGAGCAGTTCTTC. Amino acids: CSATFSEGRGNEQFF.

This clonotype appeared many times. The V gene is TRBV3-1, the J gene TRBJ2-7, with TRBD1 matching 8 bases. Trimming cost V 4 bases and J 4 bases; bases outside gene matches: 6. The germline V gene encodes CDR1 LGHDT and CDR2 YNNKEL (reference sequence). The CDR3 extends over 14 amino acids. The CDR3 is CASSRGTGGYEQYF. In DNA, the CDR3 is TGTGCCAGCAGCCGAGGAACAGGGGGTTACGAGCAGTACTTC.